Here is one T cell receptor beta chain with its context. Participants came from about 24 US areas, aged about 18 to 95 years. Cohorts were assigned according to the clinical history that participants reported. This entry comes from a study of blood T cell repertoires in COVID-19. As for the study in general: There were acute and convalescent COVID-19 samples, and they came from the United States, Italy and Spain.

Produced via immunoSEQ multiplex PCR; TCRdb's table is partial and in-frame only. The table has roughly 150,000 clones, over 80% seen once. The length of the CDR3 is 14 residues. Germline V gives CDR1 LGHDT, CDR2 YNNKEL (reference sequence). V shed 1 base and J 6 bases; nucleotides not matched to a gene: 3. This sequence originates from a man in his sixties or seventies who had been exposed to COVID-19. Sequencing input: PBMCs or T cells enriched from blood (not recorded which). The chain carries TRBV3-1 (or the pseudogene TRBV3-2) and TRBJ1-1; 9 bases are a match to TRBD1. As DNA, the CDR3 is TGTGCCAGCAGCCAAGCGGACAGGGGCCCTGAAGCTTTCTTT. It yields the protein CASSQADRGPEAFF.